The clone carrying this T cell receptor beta chain was found many times. Its antigen remains unknown. Primers used in a second PCR of about 6 to 11 cycles were a sample-barcoded 5' primer and a J-beta primer mix. Through a template-switch adaptor with 12 random nucleotides, each cDNA molecule received a tag. TCRdb itself ran the 5' RACE reads through MiXCR, one entry per CDR3 protein. The profile covers about 290,000 distinct CDR3 sequences, with 25% to 30% appearing a single time and about 30% taken by the ten largest. This specimen comes from a study of blood T cells in healthy people across ages. Peripheral blood was drawn, approximately 10 milliliters per donor. They isolated at least 6 million PBMCs from each sample. CDR1 is DFQATT, CDR2 SNEGSKA, per germline (reference sequence). The CDR3 is made up of 11 amino acids. The germline V and J ends were trimmed by 5 bases and 2 bases, with 6 bases remaining between them.

Study results and caveats: Across the age range, TCR beta diversity per million T cells fell in a roughly linear way.

The sequenced material came from blood. The clonotype was recovered from a woman in her 70s in good health. This chain links TRBV20-1 with TRBJ2-5; a weak D match, TRBD2 (6 bases). The CDR3 DNA sequence: TGCAGTGCTGGGGGGCAAGAGACCCAGTACTTC. Its translation: CSAGGQETQYF.